This TCR beta chain was identified in a study of blood T cell repertoires in COVID-19. Overall study: Sites in the United States, Italy and Spain provided acute and convalescent COVID-19 samples. Sources were T cells, B-cell-depleted T cells, or PBMCs; the material itself was cDNA or gDNA.

Ages ranged from about 18 to 100 years, with residence in 20 to 30 US areas. The ends were cut back, 8 bases at V and 0 bases at J, with 13 bases in the middle. There are 14 residues in the CDR3. Germline lookup yields CDR1 GTSNPN and CDR2 SVGIG (reference sequence). TCRdb keeps only in-frame clones here, not all; method: immunoSEQ multiplex PCR. In the table there are 250,000 to 300,000 clones, approximately 90% of which are singletons. Source material: PBMCs or T cells enriched from blood (not recorded which). This clonotype was sampled from a human donor in a cohort exposed to, infected with or recovered from COVID-19 (not recorded which). The donor label of this sample is uncertain. The chain carries TRBV30 and TRBJ1-4; no clear D. The CDR3 loop is CAQGGVATNEKLFF. The CDR3, as DNA: TGTGCCCAAGGAGGCGTTGCAACTAATGAAAAACTGTTTTTT.